These 28 T cell receptor beta chains originate from one sample sequenced in a study of cytomegalovirus exposure and HLA in healthy donors. The PCR ran on 60 Vbeta and 13 Jbeta primers. TCRdb keeps only in-frame clones here, not all; method: immunoSEQ multiplex PCR. Here the sample spans 110,000 or so clones, approximately 83% being singletons. Sequenced input: PBMCs. The receptors originated from a man aged 18 to 29 in good health and CMV-seronegative.

This clone was detected only once. The J gene is TRBJ1-2, the V gene TRBV29-1, with 9 bases identical to TRBD1. The CDR3 is 16 amino acids. The germline gives CDR1 SQVTM, CDR2 ANQGSEA. V was pared by 2 bases and J by 3 bases, with 10 bases of the junction left unmatched. The CDR3 spells CSVETGTGRRHYGYTF. CDR3 sequence (DNA): TGCAGCGTTGAAACCGGGACAGGGCGTCGGCACTATGGCTACACCTTC.

This clone was detected once. The chain joins TRBV7-2 to TRBJ1-2; 8 bases map to TRBD1. From germline, CDR1 is SGHTA and CDR2 FQGNSA. The V and J ends lost 6 bases and 4 bases, in that order; junction bases with no gene match: 4. CDR3 size: 13 residues. CDR3 loop: CASRPGQGYGYTF. The CDR3 bases are TGTGCCAGCAGACCCGGACAGGGCTATGGCTACACCTTC.

This clone occurred once. V usage is TRBV18 and J usage is TRBJ2-7; D remains unclear. V lost 4 bases and J 5 bases, leaving 12 bases between the germline ends. The length of the CDR3 is 13 residues. CDR1 is KGHSH, CDR2 LQKENI, per germline. CDR3 DNA sequence: TGTGCCAGCTCACGCCCTTTAGCAGACGAGCAGTACTTC. This translates into CASSRPLADEQYF.

Points on this clone: An end of the junction does not agree with germline; a read error may underlie this. V is TRBV7-9 and J is TRBJ1-1; D not certain. CDR1 and CDR2 from the germline V gene are SEHNR and FQNEAQ (reference sequence). The CDR3 loop spans 12 amino acids. The CDR3 loop is CSSSSQVTEAFF. CDR3 DNA: TGTTCCAGCAGCTCTCAGGTGACTGAAGCTTTCTTT.

This chain links TRBV5-6 with TRBJ2-1; TRBD2 is a possible D gene (5 bases). The CDR3 sequence is 15 residues long. Trimming cost V 2 bases and J 7 bases, with 16 bases left between them. Looked up from germline, CDR1 is SGHDT and CDR2 is YYEEEE. CDR3: CASSFPPASKNEQFF. The CDR3 nucleotides read TGTGCCAGCAGCTTCCCCCCCGCTAGCAAGAATGAGCAGTTCTTC. Filled out from reference TRBV5-6 and TRBJ2-1, the complete variable domain reads DAGVTQSPTHLIKTRGQQVTLRCSPKSGHDTVSWYQQALGQGPQFIFQYYEEEERQRGNFPDRFSGHQFPNYSSELNVNALLLGDSALYLCASSFPPASKNEQFFGPGTRLTVL.

This chain connects TRBV18 to TRBJ2-7, with D perhaps matching TRBD1 (6 bases). V lost 3 bases to trimming and J lost 4 bases, with 10 bases between them. This CDR3 contains 13 residues. Germline CDR1 KGHSH, CDR2 LQKENI. The CDR3, as DNA: TGTGCCAGCTCACCGCAACAGGGATACGAGCAGTACTTC. Protein product: CASSPQQGYEQYF. Combining the CDR3 with reference TRBV18 and TRBJ2-7 gives the whole variable domain NAGVMQNPRHLVRRRGQEARLRCSPMKGHSHVYWYRQLPEEGLKFMVYLQKENIIDESGMPKERFSAEFPKEGPSILRIQQVVRGDSAAYFCASSPQQGYEQYFGPGTRLTVT.

This chain joins TRBV14 and TRBJ1-3; D is ambiguous. V was clipped by 0 bases and J by 3 bases, with 9 bases between them. The CDR3 runs 15 residues. Germline V gives CDR1 SGHDN, CDR2 FVKESK. The DNA of the CDR3 is TGTGCCAGCAGCCAAGATCTGGGAGTTGGAAACACCATATATTTT. Amino acid sequence: CASSQDLGVGNTIYF.

The chain couples TRBV6-1 to TRBJ1-3; D is possibly TRBD1 (5 bases). Germline V CDR1 and CDR2: MNHNS, SASEGT. Trimming removed 2 bases from V and 0 bases from J, with 8 bases in between. The CDR3 runs 15 residues. In DNA, the CDR3 is TGTGCCAGCAGTGAACAGGGCCACTCTGGAAACACCATATATTTT. It codes for CASSEQGHSGNTIYF.

The rearrangement uses TRBV12-5 and TRBJ1-1; TRBD1 is a possible D gene (6 bases). The V end lost 9 bases, the J end lost 2 bases, and 13 bases lay between the germline ends. Germline V lookup: CDR1 LGHNT, CDR2 FRNRAP. There are 13 residues in the CDR3. The CDR3 here is CARQGIGNTEAFF. In DNA, the CDR3 is TGTGCTAGACAGGGAATCGGTAACACTGAAGCTTTCTTT.

In its sample, this clone was seen once. The chain joins TRBV11-2 to TRBJ2-2; TRBD1 matches 9 bases. CDR1 is SGHAT, CDR2 FQNNGV, per germline. The CDR3 length is 19 residues. V gave up 2 bases and J gave up 8 bases; unmatched junction bases: 18. The CDR3 reads CASSLSLLRGTGKRGELFF. CDR3 sequence (DNA): TGTGCCAGCAGCTTAAGTTTGCTGAGGGGGACAGGGAAAAGAGGGGAGCTGTTTTTT.

The chain links TRBV15 to TRBJ1-3; D remains unclear. Germline loops: CDR1 LNHNV, CDR2 YYDKDF (reference sequence). The CDR3 covers 16 residues. V was clipped by 2 bases and J by 3 bases, with 14 bases between them. Here the CDR3 reads CATSRPGLAGGNTIYF. The CDR3 nucleotides read TGTGCCACCAGCAGACCGGGCCTGGCGGGTGGAAACACCATATATTTT.

This clone occurred once. This chain joins TRBV5-4 and TRBJ1-3, with TRBD1 as a possible D gene (6 bases). The germline V gene has CDR1 SGHNT and CDR2 YYREEE (reference sequence). V lost 4 bases to trimming and J lost 3 bases, with 14 bases between them. The CDR3 extends over 15 amino acids. The DNA for the CDR3 is TGTGCCAGCAGCCCTCGGGGGGCAGGTGGAAACACCATATATTTT. Translation: CASSPRGAGGNTIYF.

The chain recombines TRBV30 with TRBJ1-1, with D unresolved. The CDR3 sequence is 15 residues long. V was trimmed by 1 base and J by 4 bases, leaving 16 bases between them. The germline V gene has CDR1 GTSNPN and CDR2 SVGIG (reference sequence). The CDR3 DNA follows: TGTGCCTGGAGTGGAGGGAAACGAACCGGCACTGAAGCTTTCTTT. Amino acid sequence: CAWSGGKRTGTEAFF.

V usage is TRBV16 and J usage is TRBJ2-1, with D unclear. This CDR3 spans 13 amino acids. Germline CDR1 is KGHSY and CDR2 is FQNENV. V was clipped by 4 bases and J by 8 bases, with 12 bases between them. CDR3 amino acids: CASSPNVLDEQFF. For the CDR3, the DNA is TGTGCCAGCAGCCCAAACGTACTGGATGAGCAGTTCTTC.

The chain couples TRBV7-2 to TRBJ1-1; a weak D match, TRBD1 (5 bases). With 5 bases removed from V and 1 base from J, the gap between germline ends came to 14 bases. The CDR3 is 15 amino acids. Germline V CDR1 and CDR2: SGHTA, FQGNSA. CDR3 protein: CASSPAPDRNTEAFF. The DNA of the CDR3 is TGTGCCAGCAGCCCAGCCCCCGACAGGAACACTGAAGCTTTCTTT.

This chain uses TRBV5-6 with TRBJ1-1; no clear D. This CDR3 has 14 amino acids. V gave up 4 bases and J gave up 5 bases, with 15 bases separating them. Germline V gene lookup returns CDR1 SGHDT and CDR2 YYEEEE. The CDR3 region is CASSPEGGGTEAFF. CDR3 coding DNA: TGTGCCAGCAGCCCGGAAGGCGGCGGAACTGAAGCTTTCTTT.

This sequence joins TRBV10-3 and TRBJ2-2; D ambiguous. Trimming pared 9 bases from V and 0 bases from J, leaving 5 bases between. Germline V gives CDR1 ENHRY, CDR2 SYGVKD. The CDR3 runs 12 residues. The CDR3, as DNA: TGTGCCATGGCAACGAACACCGGGGAGCTGTTTTTT. Its translation: CAMATNTGELFF.

The chain carries TRBV9 and TRBJ1-1, with D perhaps TRBD1 (5 bases). Per the germline V gene, CDR1 is SGDLS and CDR2 is YYNGEE. The CDR3 is 15 residues long. V gave up 3 bases and J gave up 2 bases, with 14 bases separating them. This CDR3 is CASSAHLDTNTEAFF. As DNA, the CDR3 is TGTGCCAGCAGCGCCCACTTGGACACCAACACTGAAGCTTTCTTT.

The genes are TRBV7-9 and TRBJ2-7; tentative D call: TRBD2 (7 bases). The germline V gene has CDR1 SEHNR and CDR2 FQNEAQ (reference sequence). The CDR3 covers 14 residues. V dropped 5 bases and J dropped 7 bases, with 18 bases sitting between them. The CDR3 coding sequence is TGTGCCAGCAGCCATCGGGGGGCGTCGGGGGAGCAGTACTTC. It specifies CASSHRGASGEQYF.

This sequence joins TRBV28 and TRBJ2-7, with 9 bases identical to TRBD1. This CDR3 has 14 residues. The ends lost 5 bases at V and 6 bases at J; junction bases unmatched: 8. Germline lookup yields CDR1 MDHEN and CDR2 SYDVKM. The CDR3 DNA is TGTGCCAGCAGTCCCCGGGACAGGGTCGGCGAGCAGTACTTC. Translation: CASSPRDRVGEQYF. The whole variable domain, filled in from reference TRBV28 and TRBJ2-7, reads DVKVTQSSRYLVKRTGEKVFLECVQDMDHENMFWYRQDPGLGLRLIYFSYDVKMKEKGDIPEGYSVSREKKERFSLILESASTNQTSMYLCASSPRDRVGEQYFGPGTRLTVT.

This chain links TRBV29-1 with TRBJ1-1, with TRBD1 identical over 7 bases. V trimming: 4 bases; J trimming: 12 bases; junction bases outside the gene matches: 14. Germline V gene data show CDR1 as SQVTM and CDR2 as ANQGSEA. This CDR3 has 13 residues. In DNA form, the CDR3 reads TGCAGCGTTGTTCCAGGGGGAGGCACTGGAACTTTCTTT. Protein sequence: CSVVPGGGTGTFF. Based on the CDR3 plus reference TRBV29-1 and TRBJ1-1, the full variable domain is SAVISQKPSRDICQRGTSLTIQCQVDSQVTMMFWYRQQPGQSLTLIATANQGSEATYESGFVIDKFPISRPNLTFSTLTVSNMSPEDSSIYLCSVVPGGGTGTFFGQGTRLTVV.

This chain connects TRBV4-2 to TRBJ2-1, with D perhaps TRBD2 (6 bases). CDR3 length: 15 amino acids. The V end was cut by 1 base, the J end by 7 bases, with 14 bases between. The germline gives CDR1 LGHNA, CDR2 YNFKEQ. This CDR3 reads CASSQAGAAGNEQFF. CDR3 in DNA: TGTGCCAGCAGCCAAGCCGGGGCGGCGGGGAATGAGCAGTTCTTC.

This clone was seen only a few times. This CDR3 is CASSLQELGEQYF. The DNA of the CDR3 is TGTGCCAGCAGCTTACAGGAATTGGGCGAGCAGTACTTC. The V and J genes are TRBV28 and TRBJ2-7; TRBD1 might be the D (5 bases). Trimming took 6 bases from V and 6 from J, leaving 15 bases between them. There are 13 residues in the CDR3. Germline lookup yields CDR1 MDHEN and CDR2 SYDVKM.

This sequence joins TRBV5-6 and TRBJ1-5; D is possibly TRBD1 (6 bases). The CDR3 runs to 13 residues. Germline-derived CDR1 and CDR2 are SGHDT and YYEEEE. Trimming took off 3 bases at V and 7 bases at J, with 11 bases between the two ends. The CDR3 DNA follows: TGTGCCAGCAGCTCAACAGGGTTGCAGCCCCAGCATTTT. This codes for CASSSTGLQPQHF.

The J gene is TRBJ1-2, the V gene TRBV11-3; D unresolved. This CDR3 has 15 residues. Trimming removed 5 bases at V and 1 base at J, with 14 bases between. Germline loops: CDR1 SGHNT, CDR2 YENEEA. As DNA, the CDR3 is TGTGCCAGCAGCCGTCGGGAAGACCTTAACTATGGCTACACCTTC. This codes for CASSRREDLNYGYTF. Full variable domain (rest looked up from reference TRBV11-3 and TRBJ1-2): EAGVVQSPRYKIIEKKQPVAFWCNPISGHNTLYWYLQNLGQGPELLIRYENEEAVDDSQLPKDRFSAERLKGVDSTLKIQPAELGDSAVYLCASSRREDLNYGYTFGSGTRLTVV.

The chain carries TRBV7-9 and TRBJ2-3; D not resolved. Between the trimmed V and J ends, which lost 7 bases and 2 bases, there was a span of 10 bases. Germline CDR1 and CDR2: SEHNR and FQNEAQ (reference sequence). The CDR3 sequence is 13 residues long. Written as DNA, the CDR3 is TGTGCCAGCAAGGTGGGCTTCACAGATACGCAGTATTTT. This sequence encodes CASKVGFTDTQYF.

This clone was counted a few times. V is TRBV4-2 and J is TRBJ1-1; perhaps TRBD1 as D (5 bases). The length of the CDR3 is 14 residues. V shed 0 bases and J shed 3 bases, with 8 bases lying between them. CDR1 and CDR2 from the germline V gene are LGHNA and YNFKEQ. In nucleotides, the CDR3 is TGTGCCAGCAGCCAAGACAGGGTGTACACTGAAGCTTTCTTT. Protein: CASSQDRVYTEAFF.

CDR3 DNA: TGCGCCAGCAGCCCACAGGGGTCGCGCAATCAGCCCCAGCATTTT. Amino acids: CASSPQGSRNQPQHF. The chain has TRBV4-1 and TRBJ1-5; 7 bases map to TRBD1. J was trimmed by 2 bases and V by 4 bases; bases with no gene match: 5. The CDR3 has 15 amino acids. Germline loops: CDR1 MGHRA, CDR2 YSYEKL.